This T cell receptor beta chain was retrieved from a study of blood T cell repertoires in COVID-19. Study-level background: Donors in the United States, Italy and Spain gave samples during acute or convalescent COVID-19.

Trimming removed 5 bases at V and 7 bases at J, with 17 bases between. The CDR3 consists of 15 residues. Germline CDR1 reads MNHEY; CDR2 reads SVGAGI. Only in-frame clones appear in the TCRdb table, and some are missing; sequencing was by immunoSEQ multiplex PCR. The data show around 150,000 clones, around four fifths seen once. Participants, 18 to 89 years old, spanned fewer than 25 US areas. Participant-reported clinical history was the basis for cohort assignment. Two consecutive negative NP/OP PCR tests, clearance, or resolved symptoms defined Cohort 3 recovery. The sequenced sample was PBMCs or T cells enriched from blood (not recorded which). V gene TRBV6-5 combines with J gene TRBJ1-4; D gene unclear. The receptor was derived from a middle-aged woman who had recovered from COVID-19. The CDR3 DNA reads TGTGCCAGCAGTAGAACCGGGTCCTTAGGTGAAAAACTGTTTTTT. Amino acid sequence: CASSRTGSLGEKLFF.